This passage covers 2 T cell receptor beta chains from one sample sequenced in a study of OX40 agonist ivuxolimab in advanced cancers. Measured with immunoSEQ multiplex PCR; TCRdb has only the in-frame clones, and not every one. Of approximately 70,000 clones listed, roughly 80% were seen once; the top ten hold roughly 1.4%. The sample in question was CD4+ or CD8+ T cells sorted from blood, obtained in a trial of the OX40 agonist ivuxolimab. These TCRs come from an adult with an advanced solid tumor such as melanoma, head and neck, liver or kidney cancer.

The count of this clone is one. V usage is TRBV18 and J usage is TRBJ2-3; tentative D call: TRBD2 (6 bases). CDR1 is KGHSH, CDR2 LQKENI, per germline. The CDR3 runs 15 residues. The V end was cut by 3 bases, the J end by 8 bases, with 18 bases between. CDR3 bases: TGTGCCAGCTCACCGGGAGGAGCATGGCACGGTACGCAGTATTTT. It translates to CASSPGGAWHGTQYF.

This clone was detected ten times or more. The rearrangement links TRBV28 to TRBJ1-1; 9 bases match TRBD1. Germline V lookup: CDR1 MDHEN, CDR2 SYDVKM. The CDR3 extends over 15 amino acids. The trim removed 6 bases at V and 1 base at J, leaving 6 bases unmatched. The CDR3 DNA follows: TGTGCCAGCAGACAACAGGGGGCTACGAACACTGAAGCTTTCTTT. Protein: CASRQQGATNTEAFF.